A single sample gave rise to the 10 T cell receptor beta chains below, sequenced in a study of cytomegalovirus exposure and HLA in healthy donors. The PCR had 60 Vbeta and 13 Jbeta primers. Clones were sequenced by immunoSEQ multiplex PCR, and TCRdb holds only the in-frame ones, with some missing. Recorded here are 45,000 to 60,000 clones; the top ten clones represent about 17%. Sample: PBMCs. Every receptor here comes from a male donor in good health and CMV-seronegative.

V gene TRBV4-2 combines with J gene TRBJ2-5, with 7 bases that match TRBD1. Trimming cost V 4 bases and J 2 bases; bases outside gene matches: 4. Germline V gene data show CDR1 as LGHNA and CDR2 as YNFKEQ. The CDR3 runs to 14 residues. This CDR3 is CASSRGTVQETQYF. In DNA, the CDR3 is TGTGCCAGCAGCCGAGGGACAGTACAAGAGACCCAGTACTTC.

The rearrangement links TRBV9 to TRBJ2-7; TRBD1 matches 7 bases. The CDR3 has 14 residues. The germline V gene encodes CDR1 SGDLS and CDR2 YYNGEE. The J segment lost 1 base and the V segment lost 4 bases, leaving 5 bases of the junction unmatched. The CDR3 sequence is CASSQGQESYEQYF. The CDR3 DNA sequence: TGTGCCAGCAGCCAAGGACAGGAGTCCTACGAGCAGTACTTC.

The J gene is TRBJ2-7, the V gene TRBV7-8, with TRBD2 matching 8 bases. CDR3 length: 14 residues. Germline V gene sequence: CDR1 SGHVS, CDR2 FQNEAQ. The J segment lost 7 bases and the V segment lost 3 bases, leaving 8 bases of the junction unmatched. In DNA form, the CDR3 reads TGTGCCAGCAGCTTCGGGACTAGGACGGGGGAGCAGTACTTC. Its translation is CASSFGTRTGEQYF.

The J gene is TRBJ2-7, the V gene TRBV6-5; 7 positions agree with TRBD2. Losses at the gene ends were 2 bases for V and 9 bases for J; bases not matched to a gene: 13. From germline, CDR1 is MNHEY and CDR2 SVGAGI. This CDR3 has 15 residues. CDR3 region: CASSYTGTIPERQYF. Here the CDR3 DNA reads TGTGCCAGCAGTTACACGGGGACTATACCGGAGCGGCAGTACTTC.

The chain recombines TRBV5-1 with TRBJ2-7; 7 bases line up with TRBD1. CDR3 size: 15 residues. The germline V gene encodes CDR1 SGHRS and CDR2 YFSETQ. The junction had 7 bases not matched to a gene; V was cut back by 3 bases and J by 1 base. The CDR3 nucleotides are TGCGCCAGCAGCTGGGGGACAGATCCGTCCTACGAGCAGTACTTC. The encoded protein is CASSWGTDPSYEQYF.

This chain connects TRBV12-5 to TRBJ1-6, with no clear D. Trimming shortened V by 6 bases and J by 9 bases, and 15 bases separated the two germline ends. From germline, CDR1 is LGHNT and CDR2 FRNRAP. CDR3 length equals 14 residues. CDR3 coding DNA: TGTGCTAGTGGCGGTGGGAGGGTAGGTTCACCCCTCCACTTT. Encoded protein: CASGGGRVGSPLHF.

The chain employs TRBV7-9 and TRBJ1-2, with unresolved D. Trimming left V 1 base short and J 2 bases short, with 11 bases between. There are 15 residues in the CDR3. Germline V CDR1 and CDR2: SEHNR, FQNEAQ (reference sequence). The chain's CDR3 is CASSLGAAGNYGYTF. The CDR3 region has the DNA TGTGCCAGCAGCTTAGGGGCAGCCGGCAACTATGGCTACACCTTC. Together with reference TRBV7-9 and TRBJ1-2, the CDR3 gives the full variable domain: DTGVSQNPRHKITKRGQNVTFRCDPISEHNRLYWYRQTLGQGPEFLTYFQNEAQLEKSRLLSDRFSAERPKGSFSTLEIQRTEQGDSAMYLCASSLGAAGNYGYTFGSGTRLTVV.

This chain's CDR3 is CASSLVSPSEKLFF. The CDR3, as DNA: TGCGCCAGCAGCTTGGTTAGCCCCAGTGAAAAACTGTTTTTT. The chain combines TRBV5-1 with TRBJ1-4, with unresolved D. Germline assignment: CDR1 SGHRS and CDR2 YFSETQ. The CDR3 sequence is 14 residues long. V was clipped by 0 bases and J by 7 bases, with 10 bases between them.

The CDR3 sequence is CASTTGSNYGYTF. CDR3 coding DNA: TGTGCCAGCACGACAGGGTCCAACTATGGCTACACCTTC. The genes are TRBV25-1 and TRBJ1-2; 7 nucleotides line up with TRBD1. Germline V gene data show CDR1 as MGHDK and CDR2 as SYGVNS. The trim removed 7 bases at V and 2 bases at J, leaving 4 bases unmatched. The CDR3 consists of 13 residues.

For the CDR3, the DNA is TGTGCCAGCAGCTTAGCGGTACAGGTTGGGAATTCACCCCTCCACTTT. Protein: CASSLAVQVGNSPLHF. This chain links TRBV7-8 with TRBJ1-6; weak D call: TRBD1 (5 bases). Deletions cut 0 bases from V and 7 bases from J, with 13 bases between. Per germline, CDR1 SGHVS and CDR2 FQNEAQ. This CDR3 comprises 16 residues. The full variable domain, its missing parts supplied by reference TRBV7-8 and TRBJ1-6, is GAGVSQSPRYKVAKRGQDVALRCDPISGHVSLFWYQQALGQGPEFLTYFQNEAQLDKSGLPSDRFFAERPEGSVSTLKIQRTQQEDSAVYLCASSLAVQVGNSPLHFGNGTRLTVT.